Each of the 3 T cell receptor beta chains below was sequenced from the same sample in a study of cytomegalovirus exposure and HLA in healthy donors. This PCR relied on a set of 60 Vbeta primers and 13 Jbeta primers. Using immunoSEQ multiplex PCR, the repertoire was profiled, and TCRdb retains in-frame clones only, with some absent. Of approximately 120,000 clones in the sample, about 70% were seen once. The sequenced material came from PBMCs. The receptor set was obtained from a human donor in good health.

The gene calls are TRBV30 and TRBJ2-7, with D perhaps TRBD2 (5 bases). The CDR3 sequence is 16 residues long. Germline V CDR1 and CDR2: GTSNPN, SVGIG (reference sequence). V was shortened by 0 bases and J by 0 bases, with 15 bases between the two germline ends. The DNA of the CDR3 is TGTGCCTGGAGTGTAGAGTTGTTAGGGAGCTCCTACGAGCAGTACTTC. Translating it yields CAWSVELLGSSYEQYF.

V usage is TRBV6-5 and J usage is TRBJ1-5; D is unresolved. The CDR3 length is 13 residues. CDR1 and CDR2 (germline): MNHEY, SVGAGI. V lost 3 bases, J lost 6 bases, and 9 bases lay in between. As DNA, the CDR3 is TGTGCCAGCAGTTATGTCCCAGGTCAGCCCCAGCATTTT. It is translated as CASSYVPGQPQHF.

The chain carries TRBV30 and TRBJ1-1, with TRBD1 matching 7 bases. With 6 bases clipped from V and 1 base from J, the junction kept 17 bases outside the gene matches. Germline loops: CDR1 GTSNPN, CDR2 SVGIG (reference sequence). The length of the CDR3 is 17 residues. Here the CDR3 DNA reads TGTGCCTGCCTCAAGACAGGGAATTTCCTTTGGAACACTGAAGCTTTCTTT. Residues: CACLKTGNFLWNTEAFF.